This entry lists 3 T cell receptor beta chains sequenced from one sample in a study of breast tumors, draining lymph nodes, adjacent tissues listed by TCRdb under 2016. Library generation was performed with multiplex PCR. The sequencer listed for this sample is Illumina HiSeq 2000. Using fastp at Q25 and MiXCR, TCRdb reprocessed the public reads and kept productive beta chains. Merged by CDR3 protein, the rows form single entries marked with the most common genes and DNA. The sample contains under 250,000 distinct CDR3 sequences, less than 40% of them found a single time. 1.3% to 1.5% of the sample is in the top ten clones. Lymph node samples were obtained from the axillary draining lymph nodes of breast cancer patients. Sequencing was done on a sample of axillary lymph node tissue. These receptors were taken from a female donor with breast cancer. Some clones in this sample may be carry-over from other donors' samples.

The chain has TRBV6-5 and TRBJ2-7; TRBD1 aligns across 8 bases. J was trimmed by 4 bases and V by 5 bases; bases with no gene match: 7. Germline assignment: CDR1 MNHEY and CDR2 SVGAGI. This CDR3 is 14 amino acids long. The CDR3 DNA follows: TGTGCCAGCAGTCCAGGCAGGGGGCGATACGAGCAGTACTTC. Its translation is CASSPGRGRYEQYF.

This clonotype was picked up many times. The chain employs TRBV11-3 and TRBJ2-6; the D call may be TRBD1 or TRBD2 (5 bases each). V was pared by 5 bases and J by 2 bases, with 13 bases between. The CDR3 length is 16 residues. The V gene's germline CDR1 is SGHNT and CDR2 YENEEA. The chain's CDR3 is CASSERGAAGANVLTF. The CDR3 nucleotides read TGTGCCAGCAGCGAAAGAGGGGCAGCTGGGGCCAACGTCCTGACTTTC.

This clonotype was recorded at least ten times. V gene TRBV5-1 combines with J gene TRBJ2-7; D perhaps matches TRBD1 (6 bases). Germline lookup yields CDR1 SGHRS and CDR2 YFSETQ. The CDR3 has 15 amino acids. V was clipped by 4 bases and J by 9 bases, with 23 bases between them. The CDR3 protein is CASSPQQGVVVGQYF. CDR3 sequence (DNA): TGCGCCAGCAGCCCACAACAGGGTGTTGTAGTAGGGCAGTACTTC.